This TCR beta chain emerged from a study of radiation and T cells in renal cell carcinoma (dated by TCRdb to 2020 to 2022). About the full investigation: TCR beta sequencing covered 50 to 55 samples in total, comprising roughly 26 tumors and around 27 peripheral blood samples. The last blood draw occurred 4 weeks after radiation, at the same time as nephrectomy. A total of 4 million to 5 million unique CDR3 nucleotide sequences, encoding 2.5 million to 3 million unique CDR3 amino acid sequences, were found across all 50 or so samples. Broad study findings and their caveats: In blood, the top tumor clonotypes increased from baseline to 2 weeks after radiation and then shrank by 4 weeks, which suggests a temporary expansion of tumor-resident clones. Changes in the blood repertoire were not tracked past 4 weeks after treatment. Because pretreatment tumor biopsies were not available, the study could not determine whether clonotypes were already present within the tumor at baseline. With a single-armed trial design, the study had no way to address how radiation dose or scheduling affects the TCR repertoire.

What this sample's time point label stands for: blood 4 weeks post-SBRT, at nephrectomy. The sample's treatment or condition label, in plain terms: 15 Gy SBRT to primary tumor, nephrectomy 4 weeks later. The samples were drawn from a clinical trial, where primary renal cell carcinomas were treated with 15 Gy of stereotactic body radiation therapy and then removed by nephrectomy 4 weeks afterward. Serial peripheral blood from radiation-treated patients was sampled at baseline, 2 weeks and 4 weeks after SBRT to track tumor-enriched clonotypes. Every patient's renal cell carcinoma showed clear cell pathology. Genomic DNA for TCR sequencing was prepared using the QIAamp DNA Blood Mini Kit (Qiagen). The analyses included only samples that passed all quality control checks. CDR1 and CDR2 were assigned from the germline V gene as SGHAT and FQNNGV. The germline ends are 22 bases apart after V is trimmed by 6 bases and J by 6 bases. The CDR3 has 16 amino acids, counting the end cysteine and phenylalanine. Only the CDR3 part of the read is kept: 48 bases, read in frame from the first base.

About this clone: Its antigen is unknown. The sample holds no much larger clone one base away, and base qualities are not on file.

Following the manufacturer's recommendations, the immunoSEQ kit was used to generate TCR beta libraries from genomic DNA. For library preparation, a first multiplex PCR was performed with proprietary primers, followed by a second PCR in which unique barcodes were added, and bead cleanups were performed after each round. A kit-provided positive control reaction and a negative control reaction were included in every sample batch. The final libraries were assessed on an Agilent 4200 TapeStation D1000 ScreenTape, pooled by volume, and quantified by qPCR. Sequencing was performed on an Illumina NextSeq500 using a MidOutput 150-cycle cartridge, with 156 Read1 cycles, 15 Index1 cycles, and the kit custom primers. The pooled library was loaded at roughly 1 pM with roughly 20% PhiX control spiked in. On the authors' methods: Vendor-processed data were analyzed in R, and a clonotype was defined as all T cells sharing the same CDR3 nucleotide sequence. For clone abundance analyses, frequencies were normalized to the 10,000 most abundant clones in each sample. Before analysis, public T cell clones were removed, and these numbered fewer than six per sample on average. Tumor-enriched clonotypes and baseline blood-enriched clonotypes were defined as those with an abundance difference of at least 32-fold between compartments. A beta-binomial differential abundance model was used to identify clonotypes that expanded or contracted between blood time points. Tumor-blood repertoire similarity was measured with the Baroni-Urbani and Buser coefficient, and groups were compared using two-tailed Wilcoxon tests in R. TCRdb obtained this table from immuneACCESS and retained in-frame rearrangements with V and J assigned. These tables miss some clones; where compared with another copy, unresolved V genes account for less than half of the shortfall, and the remainder is unexplained. The V and J calls and clone size come from that table; D and trimming were worked out from the DNA. Across this sample there are approximately 170,000 clones, with around 90% seen only once. Of the sample, approximately 10% is held by the ten largest clones.

The chain uses TRBV11-2 and TRBJ2-3; the D gene is perhaps TRBD1 or TRBD2, as each covers 6 bases. The source is a woman aged 45-65 years with renal cell carcinoma. Sequenced material: blood, taken from a patient whose treatment included radiotherapy and nephrectomy. The CDR3 here reads CASSRLMWGAGDTQYF. DNA sequence: TGTGCCAGCAGTCGTCTTATGTGGGGGGCTGGGGATACGCAGTATTTT. The full variable domain, with segments outside the CDR3 supplied by the reference TRBV11-2 and TRBJ2-3 proteins, appears as EAGVAQSPRYKIIEKRQSVAFWCNPISGHATLYWYQQILGQGPKLLIQFQNNGVVDDSQLPKDRFSAERLKGVDSTLKIQPAKLEDSAVYLCASSRLMWGAGDTQYFGPGTRLTVL.